This T cell receptor beta chain was sequenced for a study of molecular identifiers for immune sequencing clone quantification. Across the study: Replicate RNA came from about 19,000 or 110,000 naive CD8 cells and was split five ways, and four parts were sequenced. Study results and limitations: In naive cells, clones above 20 RNA copies held under 1% of molecules, whereas in effector cells they held over 99%.

Bulk TCR libraries used previously described methods and listed TCR primers. TCRdb fed the PCR reads into MiXCR, producing one record per CDR3 protein. This table has around 94,000 distinct CDR3 sequences, about a third appearing once. Naive CD8 T cell sorting was performed on the CD8+CD4-CCR7+CD45RA+ phenotype. This clonotype has more than one count but fewer than ten. Its antigen remains unidentified. The CDR3 length is 16 residues. Germline V CDR1 and CDR2: LNHDA, SQIVND (reference sequence). J lost 4 bases, V lost 0 bases, and 4 bases had no gene match. Input material: naive CD8+ T cells from blood, with Jurkat cell RNA spiked in. Subset indicated: FACS-sorted CD8+CD4-CCR7+CD45RA+ naive T cells. The TCR originated in a human donor in good health. Some libraries in this study had Jurkat cell RNA spiked in. The chain couples TRBV19 to TRBJ2-1, with 9 bases that match TRBD2. The CDR3: CASSIDAGGPYNEQFF. In nucleotides, the CDR3 is TGTGCCAGTAGTATAGATGCGGGAGGGCCTTACAATGAGCAGTTCTTC.